These 14 T cell receptor beta chains originate from one sample sequenced in a study of graft-versus-host responses after intestinal transplantation. These TCRs are of unknown antigen specificity. TCRdb keeps only in-frame clones here, not all; method: immunoSEQ multiplex PCR. The data hold 90,000 to 130,000 clones, with roughly nine tenths observed a single time. The sequencing here drew on unstimulated CD4+ T cells sorted from spleen or lymph node cells, taken before transplant. These receptors came from a human donor who was the organ donor for an intestinal transplant.

The rearrangement links TRBV5-1 to TRBJ1-1, with D uncertain. V shed 1 base and J shed 1 base, with 11 bases lying between them. The CDR3 runs 15 residues. CDR1 is SGHRS and CDR2 is YFSETQ in the germline V gene. CDR3 DNA sequence: TGCGCCAGCAGCTTGTATGCAAACTCGAACACTGAAGCTTTCTTT. Translating it yields CASSLYANSNTEAFF.

The CDR3 sequence is CSARAGSEAFF. Here the CDR3 DNA reads TGCAGTGCTAGGGCGGGCAGTGAAGCTTTCTTT. The chain employs TRBV20-1 and TRBJ1-1; no firm D call. Trimming took off 3 bases at V and 7 bases at J, with 9 bases between the two ends. Germline CDR1 reads DFQATT; CDR2 reads SNEGSKA (reference sequence). The CDR3 contains 11 residues.

This clone appeared once. The chain is built from TRBV28 and TRBJ1-1; TRBD1 is a possible D gene (5 bases). Trimming took 9 bases from V and 5 from J, leaving 19 bases between them. CDR1 and CDR2 (germline): MDHEN, SYDVKM. The CDR3 sequence is 14 residues long. Here the CDR3 DNA reads TGTGCCAGTTTGGGCTGGGGGGGGATGACTGAAGCTTTCTTT. This gives the protein CASLGWGGMTEAFF.

The V and J genes are TRBV20-1 and TRBJ2-5; D remains ambiguous. CDR1 DFQATT and CDR2 SNEGSKA come from the germline V gene (reference sequence). The CDR3 contains 11 residues. V lost 3 bases to trimming and J lost 4 bases, with 6 bases between them. For the CDR3, the DNA is TGCAGTGCTAGTTGGGGAGAGACCCAGTACTTC. This encodes CSASWGETQYF.

J is TRBJ2-3 and V is TRBV9, with D perhaps TRBD2 (5 bases). V lost 2 bases and J 1 base, leaving 11 bases between the germline ends. Germline lookup yields CDR1 SGDLS and CDR2 YYNGEE. This CDR3 has 15 amino acids. CDR3 bases: TGTGCCAGCAGCGTGTACGGGGATCGCACAGATACGCAGTATTTT. This codes for CASSVYGDRTDTQYF.

The chain joins TRBV10-2 to TRBJ2-1, with 8 bases aligning to TRBD1. The junction had 7 bases not matched to a gene; V was cut back by 6 bases and J by 15 bases. This CDR3 region has 11 residues. CDR1 is WSHSY, CDR2 SAAADI, per germline. The CDR3 is CASSDDRGTFF. The CDR3 DNA is TGCGCCAGCAGCGACGACAGGGGAACGTTCTTC.

The gene calls are TRBV4-1 and TRBJ2-1; D is perhaps TRBD2 (10 bases). The V and J ends lost 0 bases and 4 bases respectively, with 25 bases between them. The germline V gene encodes CDR1 MGHRA and CDR2 YSYEKL. This CDR3 spans 20 amino acids. The CDR3 protein is CASSQDGGTGRLAGYNEQFF. The CDR3 DNA is TGCGCCAGCAGCCAAGATGGGGGGACAGGGCGACTAGCGGGTTACAATGAGCAGTTCTTC.

The chain recombines TRBV20-1 with TRBJ2-7; tentative D call: TRBD1 (6 bases). The CDR3 spans 11 residues. Germline V CDR1 and CDR2: DFQATT, SNEGSKA (reference sequence). Deletions cut 4 bases from V and 5 bases from J, with 9 bases between. The CDR3 DNA follows: TGCAGTGCTACCCACAGGGACGAGCAGTACTTC. As protein: CSATHRDEQYF.

The chain couples TRBV6-6 to TRBJ1-2, with unresolved D. Germline V lookup: CDR1 MNHNY, CDR2 SVGAGI (reference sequence). The CDR3 loop spans 14 amino acids. The ends were cut back, 0 bases at V and 0 bases at J, with 5 bases in the middle. The CDR3 DNA follows: TGTGCCAGCAGTTACTCAGGAGCTAACTATGGCTACACCTTC. Protein sequence: CASSYSGANYGYTF.

The J gene is TRBJ1-5, the V gene TRBV6-6; D ambiguous. V lost 1 base, J lost 7 bases, and 5 bases lay in between. CDR3 length: 12 amino acids. CDR1 is MNHNY and CDR2 is SVGAGI in the germline V gene (reference sequence). CDR3 sequence reads: CASSYYQQPQHF. As DNA, the CDR3 is TGTGCCAGCAGTTACTACCAGCAGCCCCAGCATTTT.

The rearrangement joins TRBV7-2 to TRBJ2-1; a weak D match, TRBD2 (5 bases). The V and J ends lost 5 bases and 7 bases respectively, with 12 bases between them. This CDR3 is 13 amino acids long. CDR1 and CDR2 from the germline V gene are SGHTA and FQGNSA. The CDR3 DNA follows: TGTGCCAGCAGCCCTAGTCGGGGAAATGAGCAGTTCTTC. Translated, it gives CASSPSRGNEQFF. The entire variable domain, with the rest obtained from reference TRBV7-2 and TRBJ2-1, is as follows: GAGVSQSPSNKVTEKGKDVELRCDPISGHTALYWYRQSLGQGLEFLIYFQGNSAPDKSGLPSDRFSAERTGGSVSTLTIQRTQQEDSAVYLCASSPSRGNEQFFGPGTRLTVL.

Regarding this clone: Other nucleotide sequences in the sample specify the same CDR3. The V gene is TRBV20-1, the J gene TRBJ2-5; unclear D gene. CDR3 size: 10 residues. V lost 2 bases, J lost 5 bases, and 3 bases lay in between. Germline assignment: CDR1 DFQATT and CDR2 SNEGSKA (reference sequence). CDR3 sequence (DNA): TGCAGTGCTAGACAGGAGACCCAGTACTTC. It specifies CSARQETQYF.

This rearrangement joins TRBV10-2 to TRBJ1-1, with D unclear. Trimming removed 5 bases at V and 0 bases at J, with 4 bases between. This CDR3 has 12 amino acids. Germline values: CDR1 WSHSY, CDR2 SAAADI. Here the CDR3 reads CASSSMNTEAFF. CDR3 bases: TGCGCCAGCAGTTCGATGAACACTGAAGCTTTCTTT.

The J gene is TRBJ2-3, the V gene TRBV25-1, with D maybe TRBD1 (5 bases). Germline V gene lookup returns CDR1 MGHDK and CDR2 SYGVNS. The CDR3 totals 15 residues. The V end lost 1 base, the J end lost 1 base, and 9 bases lay between the germline ends. CDR3 in amino acids: CASSEFDSRTDTQYF. The DNA of the CDR3 is TGTGCCAGCAGTGAATTTGACAGTCGCACAGATACGCAGTATTTT.